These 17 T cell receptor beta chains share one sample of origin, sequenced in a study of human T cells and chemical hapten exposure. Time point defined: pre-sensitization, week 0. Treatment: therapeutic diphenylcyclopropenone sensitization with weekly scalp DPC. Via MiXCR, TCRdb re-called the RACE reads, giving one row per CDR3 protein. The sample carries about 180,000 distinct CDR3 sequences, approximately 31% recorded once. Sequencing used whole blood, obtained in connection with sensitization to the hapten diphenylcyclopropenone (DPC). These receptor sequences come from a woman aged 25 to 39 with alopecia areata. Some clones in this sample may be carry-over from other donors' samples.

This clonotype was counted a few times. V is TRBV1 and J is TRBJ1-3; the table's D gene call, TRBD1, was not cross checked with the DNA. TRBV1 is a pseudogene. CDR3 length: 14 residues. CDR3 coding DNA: TGCACCAGCAGCCGGGCGGACTCTGGAAACACCATATATTTT. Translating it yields CTSSRADSGNTIYF.

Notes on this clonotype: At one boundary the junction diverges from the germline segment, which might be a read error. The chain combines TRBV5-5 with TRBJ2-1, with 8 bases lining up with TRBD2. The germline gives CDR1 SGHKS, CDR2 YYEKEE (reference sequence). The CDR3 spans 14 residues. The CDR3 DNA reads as TGTGCCAGCAGCTTGGTACCCGATGGGACTAGGTGTGTCTTC. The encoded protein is CASSLVPDGTRCVF. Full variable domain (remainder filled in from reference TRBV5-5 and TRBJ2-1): DAGVTQSPTHLIKTRGQQVTLRCSPISGHKSVSWYQQVLGQGPQFIFQYYEKEERGRGNFPDRFSARQFPNYSSELNVNALLLGDSALYLCASSLVPDGTRCVFGPGTRLTVL.

CDR3 in DNA: TGTGCCAGCAGCCAAGAGCGGCCGGAAAAGGAGCAGTTCTTC. This codes for CASSQERPEKEQFF. The rearrangement uses TRBV4-2 and TRBJ2-1; D is ambiguous. CDR1 is LGHNA and CDR2 is YNFKEQ in the germline V gene. This CDR3 region has 14 residues. Trimming took off 0 bases at V and 10 bases at J, with 13 bases between the two ends.

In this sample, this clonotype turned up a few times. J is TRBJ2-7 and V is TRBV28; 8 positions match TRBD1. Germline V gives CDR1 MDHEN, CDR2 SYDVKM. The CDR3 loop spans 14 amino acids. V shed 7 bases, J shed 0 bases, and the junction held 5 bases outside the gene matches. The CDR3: CASTRTGISYEQYF. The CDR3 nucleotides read TGTGCCAGCACCCGGACAGGGATCTCCTACGAGCAGTACTTC.

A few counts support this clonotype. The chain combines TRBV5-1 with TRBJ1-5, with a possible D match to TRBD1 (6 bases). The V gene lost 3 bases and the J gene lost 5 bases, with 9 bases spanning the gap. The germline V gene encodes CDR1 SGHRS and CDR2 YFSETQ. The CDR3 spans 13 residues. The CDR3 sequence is CASSSSGDQPQHF. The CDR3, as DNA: TGCGCCAGCAGCTCTTCAGGGGATCAGCCCCAGCATTTT.

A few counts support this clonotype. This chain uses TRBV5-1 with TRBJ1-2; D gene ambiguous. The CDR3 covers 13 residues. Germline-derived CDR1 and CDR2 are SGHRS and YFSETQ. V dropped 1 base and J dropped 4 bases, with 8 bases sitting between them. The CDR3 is CASSLLGFYGYTF. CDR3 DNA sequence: TGCGCCAGCAGCTTGCTGGGTTTCTATGGCTACACCTTC. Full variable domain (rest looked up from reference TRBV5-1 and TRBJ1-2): KAGVTQTPRYLIKTRGQQVTLSCSPISGHRSVSWYQQTPGQGLQFLFEYFSETQRNKGNFPGRFSGRQFSNSRSEMNVSTLELGDSALYLCASSLLGFYGYTFGSGTRLTVV.

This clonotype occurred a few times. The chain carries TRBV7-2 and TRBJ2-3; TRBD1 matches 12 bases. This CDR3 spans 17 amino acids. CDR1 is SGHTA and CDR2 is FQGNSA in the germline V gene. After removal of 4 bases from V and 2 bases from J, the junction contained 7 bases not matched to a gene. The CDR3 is CASSSSGTGGPTDTQYF. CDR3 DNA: TGTGCCAGCAGCTCATCCGGGACAGGGGGCCCCACAGATACGCAGTATTTT. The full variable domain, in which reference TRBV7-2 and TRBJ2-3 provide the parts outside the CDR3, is GAGVSQSPSNKVTEKGKDVELRCDPISGHTALYWYRQSLGQGLEFLIYFQGNSAPDKSGLPSDRFSAERTGGSVSTLTIQRTQQEDSAVYLCASSSSGTGGPTDTQYFGPGTRLTVL.

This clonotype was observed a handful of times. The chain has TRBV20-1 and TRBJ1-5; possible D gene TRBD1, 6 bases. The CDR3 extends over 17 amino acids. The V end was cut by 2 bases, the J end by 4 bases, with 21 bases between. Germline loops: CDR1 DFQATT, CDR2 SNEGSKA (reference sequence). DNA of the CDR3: TGCAGTGCTAGATTAAGCTGGGGGGGCGAGGGGAATCAGCCCCAGCATTTT. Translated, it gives CSARLSWGGEGNQPQHF.

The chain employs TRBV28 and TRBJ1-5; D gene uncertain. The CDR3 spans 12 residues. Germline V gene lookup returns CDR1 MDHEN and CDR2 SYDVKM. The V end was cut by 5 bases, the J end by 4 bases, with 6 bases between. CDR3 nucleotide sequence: TGTGCCAGCAGTGAGAGGAATCAGCCCCAGCATTTT. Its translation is CASSERNQPQHF.

The CDR3 DNA reads TGTGCCAGCAGTTCAGGGTGGAGTGAGCAGTTCTTC. It specifies CASSSGWSEQFF. V is TRBV28 and J is TRBJ2-1; TRBD1 is a possible D gene (5 bases). Germline CDR1 reads MDHEN; CDR2 reads SYDVKM. This CDR3 is 12 amino acids long. V lost 4 bases and J 9 bases, leaving 10 bases between the germline ends.

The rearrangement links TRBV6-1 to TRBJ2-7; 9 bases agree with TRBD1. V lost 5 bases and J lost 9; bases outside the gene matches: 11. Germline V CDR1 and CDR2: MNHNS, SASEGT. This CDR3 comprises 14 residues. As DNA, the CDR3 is TGTGCCAGCAGTCGTTCTAGGACAGGGGTGGCGCAGTACTTC. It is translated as CASSRSRTGVAQYF.

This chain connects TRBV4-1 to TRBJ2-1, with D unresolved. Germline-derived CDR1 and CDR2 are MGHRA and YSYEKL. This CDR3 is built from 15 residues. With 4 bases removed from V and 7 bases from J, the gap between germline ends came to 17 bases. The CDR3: CASSPGGVFRNEQFF. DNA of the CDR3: TGCGCCAGCAGCCCCGGCGGCGTTTTTAGGAATGAGCAGTTCTTC.

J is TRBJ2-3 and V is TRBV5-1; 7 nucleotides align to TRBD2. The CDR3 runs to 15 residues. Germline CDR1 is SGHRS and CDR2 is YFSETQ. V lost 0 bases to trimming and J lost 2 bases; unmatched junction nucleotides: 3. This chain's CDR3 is CASSLGLADTDTQYF. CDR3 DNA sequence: TGCGCCAGCAGCTTGGGCCTAGCGGACACAGATACGCAGTATTTT.

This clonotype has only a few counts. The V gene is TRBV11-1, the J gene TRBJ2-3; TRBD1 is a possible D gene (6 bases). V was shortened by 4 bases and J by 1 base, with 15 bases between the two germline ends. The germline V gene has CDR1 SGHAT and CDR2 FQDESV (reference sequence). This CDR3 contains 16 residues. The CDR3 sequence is CASSSSTGPRTDTQYF. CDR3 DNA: TGTGCCAGCAGCTCTTCAACAGGGCCCCGCACAGATACGCAGTATTTT.

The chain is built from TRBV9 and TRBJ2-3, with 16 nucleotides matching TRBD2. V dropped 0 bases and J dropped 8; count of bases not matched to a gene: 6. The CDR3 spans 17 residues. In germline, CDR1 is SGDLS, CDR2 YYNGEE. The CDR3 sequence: CASSVVGTSGGASTQYF. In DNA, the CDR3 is TGTGCCAGCAGCGTAGTAGGGACTAGCGGGGGGGCCTCTACGCAGTATTTT. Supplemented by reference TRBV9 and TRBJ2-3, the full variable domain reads DSGVTQTPKHLITATGQRVTLRCSPRSGDLSVYWYQQSLDQGLQFLIQYYNGEERAKGNILERFSAQQFPDLHSELNLSSLELGDSALYFCASSVVGTSGGASTQYFGPGTRLTVL.

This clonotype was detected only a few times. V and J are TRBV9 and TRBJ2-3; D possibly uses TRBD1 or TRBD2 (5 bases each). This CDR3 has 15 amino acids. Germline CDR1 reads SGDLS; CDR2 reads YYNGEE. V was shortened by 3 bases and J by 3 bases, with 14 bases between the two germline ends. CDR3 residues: CASSGRGGSTDTQYF. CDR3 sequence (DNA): TGTGCCAGCAGCGGTCGGGGCGGGTCGACAGATACGCAGTATTTT. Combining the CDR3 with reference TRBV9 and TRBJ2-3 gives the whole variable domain DSGVTQTPKHLITATGQRVTLRCSPRSGDLSVYWYQQSLDQGLQFLIQYYNGEERAKGNILERFSAQQFPDLHSELNLSSLELGDSALYFCASSGRGGSTDTQYFGPGTRLTVL.

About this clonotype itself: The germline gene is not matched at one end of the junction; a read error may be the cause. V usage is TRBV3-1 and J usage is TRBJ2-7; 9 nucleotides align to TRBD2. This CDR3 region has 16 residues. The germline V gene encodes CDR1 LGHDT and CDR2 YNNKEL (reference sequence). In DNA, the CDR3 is TGTGCCAGCTGCCAAGATCCAGCGGGAGGCCTCTACGAGCAGTACTTC. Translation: CASCQDPAGGLYEQYF.